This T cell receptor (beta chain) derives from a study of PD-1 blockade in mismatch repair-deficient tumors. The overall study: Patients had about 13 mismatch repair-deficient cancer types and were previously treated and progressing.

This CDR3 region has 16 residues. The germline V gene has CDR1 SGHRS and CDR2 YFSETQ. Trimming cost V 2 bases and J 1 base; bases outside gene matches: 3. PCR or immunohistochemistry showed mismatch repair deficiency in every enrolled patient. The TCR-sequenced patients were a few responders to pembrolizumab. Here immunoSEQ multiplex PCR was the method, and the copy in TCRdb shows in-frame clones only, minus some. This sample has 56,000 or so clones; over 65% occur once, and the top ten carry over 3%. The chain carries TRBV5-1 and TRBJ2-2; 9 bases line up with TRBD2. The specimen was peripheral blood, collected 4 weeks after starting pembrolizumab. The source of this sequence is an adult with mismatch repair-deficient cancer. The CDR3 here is CASSFTAGGNTGELFF. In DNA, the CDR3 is TGCGCCAGCAGCTTCACAGCGGGAGGGAACACCGGGGAGCTGTTTTTT. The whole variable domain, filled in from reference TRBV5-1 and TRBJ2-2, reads KAGVTQTPRYLIKTRGQQVTLSCSPISGHRSVSWYQQTPGQGLQFLFEYFSETQRNKGNFPGRFSGRQFSNSRSEMNVSTLELGDSALYLCASSFTAGGNTGELFFGEGSRLTVL.